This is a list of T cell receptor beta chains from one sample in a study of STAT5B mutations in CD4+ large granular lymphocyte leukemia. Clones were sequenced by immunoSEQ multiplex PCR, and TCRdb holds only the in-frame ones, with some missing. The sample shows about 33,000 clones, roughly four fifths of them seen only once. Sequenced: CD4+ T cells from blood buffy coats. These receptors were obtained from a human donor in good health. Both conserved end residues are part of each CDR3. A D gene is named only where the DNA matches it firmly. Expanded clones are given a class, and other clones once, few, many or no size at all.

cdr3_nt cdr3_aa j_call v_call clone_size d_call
TGTGCCACAAAATCGGGGGACAGTACGAATGAGCAGTTCTTC CATKSGDSTNEQFF TRBJ2-1 TRBV19 - -
TGTGCCAGCAGCTCGTTATCAAGGGGGAACACTGAAGCTTTCTTT CASSSLSRGNTEAFF TRBJ1-1 TRBV5-4 - -
TGTGCCAGCAGCGGACCAGGGGCCCGAAGCACAGATACGCAGTATTTT CASSGPGARSTDTQYF TRBJ2-3 TRBV11-3 - -
TGTGCCAGCGGGGATAGACAGGGGGTCACCGGGGAGCTGTTTTTT CASGDRQGVTGELFF TRBJ2-2 TRBV11-3 - TRBD1
TGTGCCAGCAGTCTTGATCGACAGACTAATGAGCAGTTCTTC CASSLDRQTNEQFF TRBJ2-1 TRBV2 - -
TGTGCCAGCTCACCCTCGGGAGGGAACGGAAACACCATATATTTT CASSPSGGNGNTIYF TRBJ1-3 TRBV18 - -
TGTGCCAGCAGCCGTGGGACAGCAGTAGAATTTAACACTGAAGCTTTCTTT CASSRGTAVEFNTEAFF TRBJ1-1 TRBV5-4 - TRBD1
TGTGCCACAACTAGCGGGCGCTACAATGAGCAGTTCTTC CATTSGRYNEQFF TRBJ2-1 TRBV27 - TRBD2
TGCGCCAGCAGCTGGGAGGGTACGGGCGGCTACGAGCAGTACTTC CASSWEGTGGYEQYF TRBJ2-7 TRBV4-1 few TRBD2
TGTGCCAGCAGAGATAACAGTCCTTATAATTCACCCCTCCACTTT CASRDNSPYNSPLHF TRBJ1-6 TRBV11-2 - -